These 13 T cell receptor beta chains came from one sample sequenced in a study of T cell responses to AZD1222 COVID-19 vaccine. Repertoires were generated with immunoSEQ multiplex PCR, while TCRdb's copy carries only in-frame clones and drops some. In the table there are approximately 84,000 clones, roughly nine tenths of which are singletons. This specimen was peripheral blood, taken on day 0 of AZD1222 vaccination. These TCRs come from an adult in good health.

This chain links TRBV5-1 with TRBJ2-3, with a possible D match to TRBD2 (6 bases). CDR3 length: 14 residues. V lost 6 bases to trimming and J lost 3 bases, with 14 bases between them. The germline gives CDR1 SGHRS, CDR2 YFSETQ. DNA for the CDR3: TGCGCCAGCACAGGCTGGGGAGGAACAGATACGCAGTATTTT. Translating it yields CASTGWGGTDTQYF.

The rearrangement links TRBV5-6 to TRBJ2-4; 8 nucleotides match TRBD1. V gave up 3 bases and J gave up 6 bases; unmatched junction bases: 5. Germline CDR1 is SGHDT and CDR2 is YYEEEE. This CDR3 spans 14 amino acids. The chain's CDR3 is CASSSRTGRNIQYF. The CDR3 DNA follows: TGTGCCAGCAGCTCCCGGACAGGGAGAAACATTCAGTACTTC.

The chain couples TRBV7-2 to TRBJ1-1; 9 bases agree with TRBD1. Germline lookup yields CDR1 SGHTA and CDR2 FQGNSA. Trimming at V came to 0 bases and at J to 11 bases, leaving 7 bases not matched to a gene. This CDR3 is 14 amino acids long. The CDR3 loop is CASSLATTGGRAFF. For the CDR3, the DNA is TGTGCCAGCAGCTTAGCTACGACAGGGGGACGGGCTTTCTTT.

The rearrangement uses TRBV12-3 or TRBV12-4 and TRBJ1-5, with D perhaps matching TRBD1 (5 bases). Trimming stripped 6 bases from V and 7 bases from J, with 13 bases between. This CDR3 spans 13 amino acids. The CDR3 loop is CASSRREVQPQHF. Here the CDR3 DNA reads TGTGCCAGCAGCCGCAGGGAGGTCCAGCCCCAGCATTTT.

In this sample, this clone turned up once. This chain connects TRBV5-1 to TRBJ2-1, with TRBD1 matching over 7 bases. Per germline, CDR1 SGHRS and CDR2 YFSETQ. V shed 2 bases, J shed 8 bases, and the junction held 4 bases outside the gene matches. The CDR3 length is 13 residues. The CDR3: CASSLTGADEQFF. DNA for the CDR3: TGCGCCAGCAGCTTAACAGGGGCCGATGAGCAGTTCTTC.

The V call is TRBV25-1, the J call TRBJ2-2; D unclear. Germline loops: CDR1 MGHDK, CDR2 SYGVNS. This CDR3 is built from 12 residues. The V end lost 4 bases, the J end lost 7 bases, and 7 bases lay between the germline ends. In nucleotides, the CDR3 is TGTGCCAGCAGTGGGCTCGGCGGGGAGCTGTTTTTT. It encodes CASSGLGGELFF.

In its sample, this clone was seen once. This chain links TRBV29-1 with TRBJ1-2; D remains ambiguous. Looked up from germline, CDR1 is SQVTM and CDR2 is ANQGSEA. The CDR3 is 13 residues long. The V gene lost 5 bases and the J gene lost 3 bases, with 13 bases spanning the gap. CDR3 loop: CSVSQGWDYGYTF. Here the CDR3 DNA reads TGCAGCGTTAGCCAAGGTTGGGACTATGGCTACACCTTC. The variable domain in full, completed from reference TRBV29-1 and TRBJ1-2, reads SAVISQKPSRDICQRGTSLTIQCQVDSQVTMMFWYRQQPGQSLTLIATANQGSEATYESGFVIDKFPISRPNLTFSTLTVSNMSPEDSSIYLCSVSQGWDYGYTFGSGTRLTVV.

As regards this clone: Other DNA sequences in this specimen translate into the identical CDR3. The CDR3 here is CASSPKVTGEQYF. The CDR3 nucleotides are TGTGCCAGCAGCCCAAAGGTGACAGGCGAGCAGTACTTC. V is TRBV7-3 and J is TRBJ2-7; TRBD1 might be the D (6 bases). Germline V gene sequence: CDR1 SGHTA, CDR2 FQGTGA. V was cut by 5 bases and J by 6 bases, with 14 bases left in between. This CDR3 region has 13 residues. The variable domain in full, with the rest retrieved from reference TRBV7-3 and TRBJ2-7, is GAGVSQTPSNKVTEKGKYVELRCDPISGHTALYWYRQSLGQGPEFLIYFQGTGAADDSGLPNDRFFAVRPEGSVSTLKIQRTERGDSAVYLCASSPKVTGEQYFGPGTRLTVT.

The V and J genes are TRBV11-2 and TRBJ1-2; TRBD1 matches 7 bases. Germline CDR1 and CDR2: SGHAT and FQNNGV. The CDR3 runs 14 residues. The V and J ends lost 0 bases and 7 bases, in that order; junction bases with no gene match: 5. CDR3 nucleotides: TGTGCCAGCAGCTTAGACAGGGGGAGGAGTGGCTACACCTTC. This gives the protein CASSLDRGRSGYTF.

Judged by abundance, this clone is large. The rearrangement joins TRBV7-2 to TRBJ2-7; TRBD1 might be the D (6 bases). The CDR3 is 14 amino acids. Germline V gene sequence: CDR1 SGHTA, CDR2 FQGNSA. The germline V and J ends were trimmed by 5 bases and 5 bases, with 16 bases remaining between them. The CDR3: CASSTGQPVHEQYF. DNA of the CDR3: TGTGCCAGCAGCACCGGACAGCCGGTCCACGAGCAGTACTTC.

The chain recombines TRBV29-1 with TRBJ1-5; D uncertain. The germline V and J ends were trimmed by 3 bases and 8 bases, with 14 bases remaining between them. The CDR3 spans 13 residues. Germline CDR1 SQVTM, CDR2 ANQGSEA. CDR3 sequence: CSVERALGEPQHF. The CDR3, as DNA: TGCAGCGTTGAGCGGGCCCTGGGTGAGCCCCAGCATTTT.

The genes are TRBV5-1 and TRBJ1-6; D ambiguous. Germline CDR1 and CDR2: SGHRS and YFSETQ. This CDR3 is 16 amino acids long. V gave up 1 base and J gave up 5 bases, with 13 bases separating them. The CDR3 nucleotides read TGCGCCAGCAGCTTGAATTCGCAGGCGAATAATTCACCCCTCCACTTT. Protein: CASSLNSQANNSPLHF.

This rearrangement joins TRBV19 to TRBJ1-5, with a weak D call TRBD1 (5 bases). Trimming removed 5 bases from V and 5 bases from J, with 10 bases in between. In germline, CDR1 is LNHDA, CDR2 SQIVND (reference sequence). The CDR3 consists of 13 residues. The CDR3 region is CASSWGRDQPQHF. The CDR3 DNA reads as TGTGCCAGTAGTTGGGGGAGGGATCAGCCCCAGCATTTT.